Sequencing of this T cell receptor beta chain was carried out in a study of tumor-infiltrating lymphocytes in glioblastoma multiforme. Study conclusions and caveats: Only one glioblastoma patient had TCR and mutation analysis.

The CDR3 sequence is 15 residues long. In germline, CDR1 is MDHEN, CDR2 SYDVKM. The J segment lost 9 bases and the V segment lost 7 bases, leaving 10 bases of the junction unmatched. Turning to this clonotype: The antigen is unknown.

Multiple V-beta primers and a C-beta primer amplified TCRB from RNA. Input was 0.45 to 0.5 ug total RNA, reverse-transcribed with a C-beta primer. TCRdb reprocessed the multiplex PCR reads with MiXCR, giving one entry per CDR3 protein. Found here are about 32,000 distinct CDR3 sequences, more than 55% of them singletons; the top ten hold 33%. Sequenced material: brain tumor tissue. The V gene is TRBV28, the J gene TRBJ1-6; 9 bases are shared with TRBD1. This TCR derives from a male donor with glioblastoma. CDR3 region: CASISPGQGSSPLHF. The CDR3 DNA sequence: TGTGCCAGCATATCTCCGGGACAGGGCAGTTCACCCCTCCACTTT.